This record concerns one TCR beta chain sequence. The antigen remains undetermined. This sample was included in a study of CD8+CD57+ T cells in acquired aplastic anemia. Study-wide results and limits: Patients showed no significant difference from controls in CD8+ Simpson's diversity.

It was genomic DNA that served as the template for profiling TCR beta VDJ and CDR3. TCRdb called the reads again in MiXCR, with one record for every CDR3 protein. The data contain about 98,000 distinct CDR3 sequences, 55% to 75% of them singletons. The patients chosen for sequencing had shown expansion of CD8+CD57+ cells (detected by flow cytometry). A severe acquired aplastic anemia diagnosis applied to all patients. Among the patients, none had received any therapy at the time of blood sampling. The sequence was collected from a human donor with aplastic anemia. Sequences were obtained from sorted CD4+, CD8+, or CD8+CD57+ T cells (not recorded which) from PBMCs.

CDR3 sequence (DNA): TGCAGTGCTAGAATCACAGGGAATATTGTTGGTGAGCAGTTCTTC. This translates into CSARITGNIVGEQFF. The rearrangement links TRBV20-1 to TRBJ2-1, with D possibly matching TRBD1 (6 bases). The CDR3 is 15 amino acids. The germline CDR1 and CDR2 sequences are DFQATT and SNEGSKA (reference sequence). Trimming took 2 bases from V and 9 from J, leaving 20 bases between them.